What follows describes a single T cell receptor (beta chain). Its target is unknown. The sample originates from a study of shared clonotypes between healthy human individuals. Overall study results and limits: Generation probabilities were higher for clonotypes shared across all four sorted-subset donors than for unshared ones. Shared across a few donors were around 4.7% of the naive CD4 clonotypes.

Genomic DNA belonging to each subset was distributed in equal measure over several immunoSEQ plates. Replicate PCRs run on sorted subsets employed 200 to 250 ng DNA, approximately 30,000 T cell genomes. The method was immunoSEQ multiplex PCR; TCRdb's version includes in-frame clones alone and lacks a portion of them. The sample has approximately 1,000,000 clones, roughly 74% seen once; the top ten hold approximately 0.56%. In germline, CDR1 is MGHDK, CDR2 SYGVNS. Trimming took 2 bases from V and 2 from J, leaving 13 bases between them. The CDR3 is made up of 15 amino acids. The chain carries TRBV25-1 and TRBJ2-7; D could derive from TRBD1 or TRBD2 (5 bases each). Sequencing input: memory CD4+ T cells from PBMCs. Subset in this sample: CD45RA-negative fraction. This TCR derives from a man aged 18 to 30 in good health. Some clones in this sample may be carry-over from other donors' samples. The CDR3 loop reads CASSERDDSPYEQYF. The CDR3 bases are TGTGCCAGCAGTGAACGGGACGACTCCCCCTACGAGCAGTACTTC.